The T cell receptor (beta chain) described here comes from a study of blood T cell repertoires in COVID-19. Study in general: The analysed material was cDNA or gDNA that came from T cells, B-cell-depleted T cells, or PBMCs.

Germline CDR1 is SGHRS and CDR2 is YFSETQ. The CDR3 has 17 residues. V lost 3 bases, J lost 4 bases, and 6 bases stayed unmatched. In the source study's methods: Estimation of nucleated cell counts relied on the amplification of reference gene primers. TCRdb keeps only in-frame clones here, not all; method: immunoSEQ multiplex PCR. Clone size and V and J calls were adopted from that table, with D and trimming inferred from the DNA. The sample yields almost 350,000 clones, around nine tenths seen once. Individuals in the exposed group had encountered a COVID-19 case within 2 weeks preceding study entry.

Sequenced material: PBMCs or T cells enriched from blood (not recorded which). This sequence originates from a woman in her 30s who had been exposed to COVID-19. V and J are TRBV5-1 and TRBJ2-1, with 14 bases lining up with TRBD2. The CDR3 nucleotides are TGCGCCAGCAGCTCCTCGGGACTAGCGGGAGAGTACAATGAGCAGTTCTTC. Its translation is CASSSSGLAGEYNEQFF.